This TCR beta chain was captured by sequencing in a study of shared clonotypes between healthy human individuals. There are 13 residues in the CDR3. V was clipped by 3 bases and J by 9 bases, with 12 bases between them. Germline loops: CDR1 MGHDK, CDR2 SYGVNS. This clone came up a few times. Method: immunoSEQ multiplex PCR; TCRdb's copy keeps in-frame clones and lacks some. The data contain under 600,000 clones, 97% of them seen just once; the ten biggest clones take up around 0.06%. The J gene is TRBJ1-5, the V gene TRBV25-1, with D uncertain. This sequence was found in a woman aged 30 to 39 in good health. The specimen was naive CD4+ T cells sorted from blood. Specified subset: CD45RA+ positively selected. DNA of the CDR3: TGTGCCAGCAGTGATCACCTTTTAGGGCCCCAGCATTTT. The encoded protein is CASSDHLLGPQHF.